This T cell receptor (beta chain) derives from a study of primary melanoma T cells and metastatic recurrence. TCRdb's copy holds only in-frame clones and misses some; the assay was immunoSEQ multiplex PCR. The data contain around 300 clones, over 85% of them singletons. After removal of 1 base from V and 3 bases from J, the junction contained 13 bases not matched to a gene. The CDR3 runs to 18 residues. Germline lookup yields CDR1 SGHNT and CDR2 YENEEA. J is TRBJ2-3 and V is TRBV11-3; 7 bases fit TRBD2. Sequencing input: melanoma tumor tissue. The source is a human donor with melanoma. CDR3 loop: CASSLGFSSGVRTDTQYF. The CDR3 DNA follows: TGTGCCAGCAGCTTAGGATTTTCCAGCGGGGTTAGGACAGATACGCAGTATTTT.